The clone carrying this TCR beta chain was seen a handful of times. Its antigen remains unidentified. This entry is derived from a study of cytomegalovirus exposure and HLA in healthy donors. The PCR ran on 60 Vbeta and 13 Jbeta primers. Some clones are missing from TCRdb's copy, which holds only in-frame ones; the method was immunoSEQ multiplex PCR. The sample holds 250,000 to 350,000 clones, under 80% seen once. V dropped 7 bases and J dropped 0 bases, with 16 bases sitting between them. The CDR3 length is 17 residues. CDR1 SEHNR and CDR2 FQNEAQ come from the germline V gene (reference sequence). Whole-study results and caveats: A missense DCLRE1C variant was associated with V- and J-gene trimming of TCR beta chains in a later analysis, and an independent cohort replicated the association. Previous analysis showed most TCR beta V segments were productive about 87% or about 30% of the time.

The chain uses TRBV7-9 and TRBJ2-6; D might be TRBD1 (5 bases). The clonotype was recovered from a female donor in good health and CMV-seronegative. Sequencing was done on a sample of PBMCs. The CDR3 reads CASNPKGQSSGANVLTF. CDR3 DNA: TGTGCCAGCAACCCAAAGGGGCAGAGCTCTGGGGCCAACGTCCTGACTTTC. Based on the CDR3 plus reference TRBV7-9 and TRBJ2-6, the full variable domain is DTGVSQNPRHKITKRGQNVTFRCDPISEHNRLYWYRQTLGQGPEFLTYFQNEAQLEKSRLLSDRFSAERPKGSFSTLEIQRTEQGDSAMYLCASNPKGQSSGANVLTFGAGSRLTVL.